These T cell receptor beta chains were read from a single sample in a study of blood T cell repertoires in COVID-19. TCRdb's table, derived via immunoSEQ multiplex PCR, lists solely in-frame clones and lacks some. The sample lists about 230,000 clones; less than 85% were seen once. Sequenced: peripheral blood. These receptor sequences come from a woman between 65 and 79 years old with active or convalescent COVID-19. Each CDR3 is given with its conserved first and last residue. Fields, in order: D gene, clone size, V gene, J gene, CDR3 protein, CDR3 DNA. A D gene is named only where the DNA matches it firmly. Clone size, where shown, is once, few, many, or a class for clones that have expanded.

d_gene: TRBD1
abundance: -
v_gene: TRBV7-9
j_gene: TRBJ1-6
CDR3aa: CASRPGTGNSPLHF
CDR3nt: TGTGCCAGCAGACCCGGGACAGGAAATTCACCCCTCCACTTT

d_gene: TRBD1
abundance: -
v_gene: TRBV7-2
j_gene: TRBJ1-6
CDR3aa: CASSTMTGNSPLHF
CDR3nt: TGTGCCAGCAGCACCATGACAGGGAATTCACCCCTCCACTTT

d_gene: TRBD1
abundance: -
v_gene: TRBV27
j_gene: TRBJ1-2
CDR3aa: CASSPGTGAFDYGYTF
CDR3nt: TGTGCCAGCAGCCCCGGGACAGGGGCCTTTGACTATGGCTACACCTTC

d_gene: TRBD1
abundance: -
v_gene: TRBV19
j_gene: TRBJ2-3
CDR3aa: CASSMGNSGGDTQYF
CDR3nt: TGTGCCAGTAGTATGGGGAACTCAGGGGGAGATACGCAGTATTTT

d_gene: -
abundance: -
v_gene: TRBV5-1
j_gene: TRBJ1-5
CDR3aa: CASSPLGGHSNQPQHF
CDR3nt: TGCGCCAGCAGCCCCCTGGGGGGTCATAGCAATCAGCCCCAGCATTTT

d_gene: -
abundance: -
v_gene: TRBV21-1
j_gene: TRBJ2-5
CDR3aa: CASSKDEGGETQYF
CDR3nt: TGTGCCAGCAGCAAAGATGAAGGGGGTGAGACCCAGTACTTC

d_gene: -
abundance: -
v_gene: TRBV19
j_gene: TRBJ1-6
CDR3aa: CASTRNGNSPLHF
CDR3nt: TGTGCCAGTACTCGAAATGGCAATTCACCCCTCCACTTT

d_gene: TRBD1
abundance: -
v_gene: TRBV18
j_gene: TRBJ1-5
CDR3aa: CASSPGQGVGPLRPQHF
CDR3nt: TGTGCCAGCTCACCGGGACAGGGGGTCGGCCCTCTTCGACCCCAGCATTTT

d_gene: TRBD2
abundance: -
v_gene: TRBV3-1/TRBV3-2
j_gene: TRBJ2-5
CDR3aa: CASSHWTSGGETQYF
CDR3nt: TGTGCCAGCAGCCACTGGACTAGCGGGGGTGAGACCCAGTACTTC

d_gene: -
abundance: -
v_gene: TRBV2
j_gene: TRBJ1-2
CDR3aa: CASSPGALPIWYTF
CDR3nt: TGTGCCAGCAGTCCAGGGGCCCTCCCTATTTGGTACACCTTC

d_gene: -
abundance: -
v_gene: TRBV29-1
j_gene: TRBJ2-3
CDR3aa: CSVAREWGDTQYF
CDR3nt: TGCAGCGTTGCTCGGGAGTGGGGAGATACGCAGTATTTT

d_gene: -
abundance: -
v_gene: TRBV2
j_gene: TRBJ2-3
CDR3aa: CASITGSWDTQYF
CDR3nt: TGTGCCAGCATAACGGGGTCCTGGGATACGCAGTATTTT

d_gene: TRBD1
abundance: -
v_gene: TRBV19
j_gene: TRBJ1-1
CDR3aa: CASSATTGVRTEAFF
CDR3nt: TGTGCCAGTAGTGCCACTACAGGGGTAAGAACTGAAGCTTTCTTT

d_gene: -
abundance: -
v_gene: TRBV5-6
j_gene: TRBJ2-7
CDR3aa: CASSLTGTYEQYF
CDR3nt: TGTGCCAGCAGCTTGACAGGGACCTACGAGCAGTACTTC

d_gene: -
abundance: many
v_gene: TRBV18
j_gene: TRBJ2-7
CDR3aa: CASSPPGEVSGQYF
CDR3nt: TGTGCCAGCTCACCCCCCGGGGAGGTATCCGGGCAGTACTTC

d_gene: -
abundance: once
v_gene: TRBV2
j_gene: TRBJ2-2
CDR3aa: CASSEGAGNTGELFF
CDR3nt: TGTGCCAGCAGTGAAGGGGCAGGGAACACCGGGGAGCTGTTTTTT

d_gene: TRBD1
abundance: -
v_gene: TRBV28
j_gene: TRBJ1-3
CDR3aa: CASQLHRGLGNTIYF
CDR3nt: TGTGCCAGCCAATTGCACAGGGGGCTAGGAAACACCATATATTTT

d_gene: -
abundance: once
v_gene: TRBV7-2
j_gene: TRBJ1-6
CDR3aa: CASSLVGTGDSPLHF
CDR3nt: TGTGCCAGCAGCTTAGTGGGGACGGGGGATTCACCCCTCCACTTT

d_gene: -
abundance: -
v_gene: TRBV7-2
j_gene: TRBJ2-7
CDR3aa: CASSLAGTISSYEQYF
CDR3nt: TGTGCCAGCAGCTTAGCCGGTACTATAAGCTCCTACGAGCAGTACTTC

d_gene: -
abundance: -
v_gene: TRBV5-1
j_gene: TRBJ2-7
CDR3aa: CASSFFSQGGEQYF
CDR3nt: TGCGCCAGCAGCTTCTTCTCCCAGGGGGGCGAGCAGTACTTC

d_gene: TRBD2
abundance: -
v_gene: TRBV11-2
j_gene: TRBJ2-5
CDR3aa: CASSPPGLQETQYF
CDR3nt: TGTGCCAGCAGCCCACCGGGACTACAAGAGACCCAGTACTTC

d_gene: -
abundance: -
v_gene: TRBV6-5
j_gene: TRBJ1-2
CDR3aa: CASNREIGYGYTF
CDR3nt: TGTGCCAGCAACCGAGAAATTGGCTATGGCTACACCTTC

d_gene: TRBD1
abundance: once
v_gene: TRBV5-5
j_gene: TRBJ1-1
CDR3aa: CASSLTGQVPEAEAFF
CDR3nt: TGTGCCAGCAGCTTGACGGGACAGGTTCCGGAGGCTGAAGCTTTCTTT